Presented here are 25 T cell receptor beta chains from one specimen sequenced in a study of control samples from healthy donors and cancer patients. Measured with immunoSEQ multiplex PCR; TCRdb has only the in-frame clones, and not every one. The sample lists roughly 27,000 clones, approximately 91% seen once, with 10% to 15% in the top ten. Material for sequencing was PBMCs. These receptors originate from a man in his forties or fifties with lung cancer.

The rearrangement links TRBV11-2 to TRBJ2-1; perhaps TRBD1 as D (5 bases). The CDR3 covers 16 residues. CDR1 is SGHAT and CDR2 is FQNNGV in the germline V gene. V lost 0 bases to trimming and J lost 10 bases, with 19 bases between them. DNA for the CDR3: TGTGCCAGCAGCTTAGATCTTTACGATCCCCCAGGGGAGCAGTTCTTC. It is translated as CASSLDLYDPPGEQFF.

This clone has just one count. V and J are TRBV6-5 and TRBJ1-5, with 8 nucleotides matching TRBD1. Germline CDR1 is MNHEY and CDR2 is SVGAGI. The CDR3 has 15 amino acids. J gave up 4 bases and V 6 bases, and 8 bases lay outside the gene matches. CDR3 DNA: TGTGCCAGCAGAACAGGGGGACAGAGTAATCAGCCCCAGCATTTT. Its protein is CASRTGGQSNQPQHF.

This clone was seen just once. The V gene is TRBV6-2 or TRBV6-3, the J gene TRBJ2-2, with D unresolved. This CDR3 comprises 13 residues. V dropped 5 bases and J dropped 3 bases, with 7 bases sitting between them. Germline values: CDR1 MNHEY, CDR2 SVGEGT. The CDR3 sequence: CASSHIHTGELFF. The DNA for the CDR3 is TGTGCCAGCAGTCATATACACACCGGGGAGCTGTTTTTT.

The chain is built from TRBV4-3 and TRBJ2-3, with D perhaps matching TRBD1 (5 bases). The CDR3 spans 17 residues. V was trimmed by 0 bases and J by 0 bases, leaving 13 bases between them. Germline V gives CDR1 LGHNA, CDR2 YSLEER. The CDR3 loop is CASSQDLDTESTDTQYF. The DNA of the CDR3 is TGCGCCAGCAGCCAAGATTTGGACACCGAGAGCACAGATACGCAGTATTTT.

In DNA, the CDR3 is TGCAGCGTTGGAAAGCCAGGGGGCCTCTACGAGCAGTACTTC. It encodes CSVGKPGGLYEQYF. The chain combines TRBV29-1 with TRBJ2-7, with 8 bases matching TRBD1. The CDR3 contains 14 residues. The ends lost 4 bases at V and 3 bases at J; junction bases unmatched: 8. Germline V gene data show CDR1 as SQVTM and CDR2 as ANQGSEA.

In regard to this clone: Other DNA sequences in this sample translate to the same CDR3. DNA for the CDR3: TGTGCCAGCAGTCCCCTCGGACAGGAGGGCAATGAGCAGTTCTTC. This translates into CASSPLGQEGNEQFF. The chain combines TRBV6-5 with TRBJ2-1, with a weak D call TRBD1 (7 bases). Germline values: CDR1 MNHEY, CDR2 SVGAGI. V was shortened by 5 bases and J by 6 bases, with 17 bases between the two germline ends. This CDR3 region has 15 residues.

V usage is TRBV20-1 and J usage is TRBJ1-1, with a weak D call TRBD1 (5 bases). Looked up from germline, CDR1 is DFQATT and CDR2 is SNEGSKA (reference sequence). The ends were cut back, 3 bases at V and 7 bases at J, with 15 bases in the middle. The CDR3 sequence is 13 residues long. In DNA, the CDR3 is TGCAGTGCTAGTTCTAATTTCGGGGGTGAAGCTTTCTTT. Its translation is CSASSNFGGEAFF.

This chain links TRBV25-1 with TRBJ2-5, with D perhaps matching TRBD1 or TRBD2 (6 bases each). The V gene's germline CDR1 is MGHDK and CDR2 SYGVNS. The germline V and J ends were trimmed by 5 bases and 5 bases, with 15 bases remaining between them. The CDR3 extends over 14 amino acids. CDR3 sequence reads: CASSFPGGRETQYF. The CDR3, as DNA: TGTGCCAGCAGTTTTCCTGGGGGGCGGGAGACCCAGTACTTC.

This clone was counted once. The chain joins TRBV28 to TRBJ2-3; TRBD2 agrees at 7 bases. CDR3 length: 15 residues. Germline V gives CDR1 MDHEN, CDR2 SYDVKM. The V and J ends lost 1 base and 0 bases, in that order; junction bases with no gene match: 1. CDR3 bases: TGTGCCAGCAGTTTATCAGCGGGGAGCACAGATACGCAGTATTTT. Translation: CASSLSAGSTDTQYF. The full variable domain, with the rest looked up from reference TRBV28 and TRBJ2-3, is DVKVTQSSRYLVKRTGEKVFLECVQDMDHENMFWYRQDPGLGLRLIYFSYDVKMKEKGDIPEGYSVSREKKERFSLILESASTNQTSMYLCASSLSAGSTDTQYFGPGTRLTVL.

This sequence joins TRBV5-4 and TRBJ2-6, with D tentatively TRBD1 or TRBD2 (5 bases each). Per the germline V gene, CDR1 is SGHNT and CDR2 is YYREEE (reference sequence). V lost 5 bases to trimming and J lost 0 bases, with 12 bases between them. This CDR3 has 16 amino acids. CDR3 sequence reads: CASSWGRSSGANVLTF. CDR3 nucleotides: TGTGCCAGCAGTTGGGGACGGAGCTCTGGGGCCAACGTCCTGACTTTC.

The rearrangement links TRBV7-8 to TRBJ2-3; TRBD1 matches 9 bases. Trimming removed 5 bases from V and 2 bases from J; junction bases left unmatched: 2. This CDR3 region has 14 residues. CDR1 is SGHVS, CDR2 FQNEAQ, per germline. CDR3 protein: CASSRTGVTDTQYF. The DNA of the CDR3 is TGTGCCAGCAGCAGGACAGGGGTCACAGATACGCAGTATTTT.

The chain links TRBV5-1 to TRBJ2-1; 7 bases match TRBD1. Losses at the gene ends were 5 bases for V and 0 bases for J; bases not matched to a gene: 5. The CDR3 runs to 15 residues. Germline values: CDR1 SGHRS, CDR2 YFSETQ. The CDR3 nucleotides read TGCGCCAGCAGAGAGACAGGGAGCTCCTACAATGAGCAGTTCTTC. Translating gives CASRETGSSYNEQFF.

This rearrangement joins TRBV3-1 (or the pseudogene TRBV3-2) to TRBJ2-5; 8 bases are shared with TRBD2. V lost 0 bases, J lost 3 bases, and 6 bases stayed unmatched. CDR3 size: 16 residues. Germline CDR1 and CDR2: LGHDT and YNNKEL (reference sequence). The DNA of the CDR3 is TGTGCCAGCAGCCAAGATGGACTAGCCTCGAAAGAGACCCAGTACTTC. As protein: CASSQDGLASKETQYF.

The J gene is TRBJ2-3, the V gene TRBV2; maybe TRBD1 (5 bases). CDR3 length: 17 residues. Germline-derived CDR1 and CDR2 are SNHLY and FYNNEI. V was trimmed by 5 bases and J by 2 bases, leaving 20 bases between them. The CDR3 sequence: CASSIIWGDSITDTQYF. In DNA form, the CDR3 reads TGTGCCAGCAGTATAATATGGGGTGACAGCATCACAGATACGCAGTATTTT.

Here the CDR3 reads CASRLSTGENYGYTF. The DNA of the CDR3 is TGCGCCAGCAGACTCTCGACAGGGGAAAACTATGGCTACACCTTC. The V and J genes are TRBV5-1 and TRBJ1-2, with TRBD1 identical over 8 bases. The CDR3 loop spans 15 amino acids. The germline V gene encodes CDR1 SGHRS and CDR2 YFSETQ. The junction had 8 bases not matched to a gene; V was cut back by 5 bases and J by 2 bases.

In this sample, this clone turned up once. The chain employs TRBV27 and TRBJ2-6; D gene unclear. Germline loops: CDR1 MNHEY, CDR2 SMNVEV (reference sequence). The CDR3 runs to 12 residues. The V end lost 6 bases, the J end lost 1 base, and 1 base lay between the germline ends. The CDR3 DNA reads as TGTGCCAGCAGGTCTGGGGCCAACGTCCTGACTTTC. This sequence encodes CASRSGANVLTF.

This clone is labeled as medium-sized. Compared with germline, one end of the junction differs, possibly owing to a read error. The chain carries TRBV5-1 and TRBJ2-7; the match to TRBD1 covers 7 bases. The CDR3 is made up of 16 amino acids. Germline V gene data show CDR1 as SGHRS and CDR2 as YFSETQ. DNA of the CDR3: TGCGCCAGCACCTTGCGTTTCGGGACAGACTCCTACGAGCAGTACTTC. This gives the protein CASTLRFGTDSYEQYF.

In nucleotides, the CDR3 is TGCGCCAGCAGCCAAGATTGGACAGGCCCCCGCGAGCAGTACTTC. Translation: CASSQDWTGPREQYF. The V call is TRBV4-3, the J call TRBJ2-7; 7 bases map to TRBD1. The ends lost 0 bases at V and 6 bases at J; junction bases unmatched: 8. CDR1 is LGHNA and CDR2 is YSLEER in the germline V gene. This CDR3 contains 15 residues.

This chain links TRBV6-5 with TRBJ2-2; a weak D match, TRBD1 (5 bases). The ends were cut back, 0 bases at V and 6 bases at J, with 14 bases in the middle. There are 16 residues in the CDR3. The germline gives CDR1 MNHEY, CDR2 SVGAGI. CDR3 nucleotide sequence: TGTGCCAGCAGTTACTCGACGGCAGGGTTATCCGGGGAGCTGTTTTTT. This codes for CASSYSTAGLSGELFF.

V and J are TRBV3-1 (or the pseudogene TRBV3-2) and TRBJ1-3; 9 bases are shared with TRBD1. The junction had 7 bases not matched to a gene; V was cut back by 3 bases and J by 4 bases. The V gene's germline CDR1 is LGHDT and CDR2 YNNKEL (reference sequence). This CDR3 has 16 residues. The CDR3 DNA follows: TGTGCCAGCAGCCAGTTCGGACAGGGGACGGGAAACACCATATATTTT. This gives the protein CASSQFGQGTGNTIYF.

The chain has TRBV5-4 and TRBJ1-6; weak D call: TRBD1 (5 bases). The V gene lost 1 base and the J gene lost 8 bases, with 16 bases spanning the gap. The CDR3 length is 16 residues. Germline loops: CDR1 SGHNT, CDR2 YYREEE (reference sequence). DNA for the CDR3: TGTGCCAGCAGCTTGCCCCCGGGCAGGGAGGATTCACCCCTCCACTTT. Amino acids: CASSLPPGREDSPLHF.

V usage is TRBV7-9 and J usage is TRBJ1-2; possibly TRBD1 for D (5 bases). Per germline, CDR1 SEHNR and CDR2 FQNEAQ (reference sequence). The V end lost 3 bases, the J end lost 4 bases, and 12 bases lay between the germline ends. The CDR3 totals 14 residues. CDR3 protein: CASSFPGLTYGYTF. The CDR3 bases are TGTGCCAGCAGCTTCCCGGGACTGACCTATGGCTACACCTTC.

This rearrangement joins TRBV19 to TRBJ1-5; tentative D call: TRBD1 (6 bases). This CDR3 is built from 13 residues. Germline loops: CDR1 LNHDA, CDR2 SQIVND (reference sequence). V was cut by 7 bases and J by 2 bases, with 9 bases left in between. The CDR3 sequence: CASTNRGNQPQHF. The CDR3, as DNA: TGTGCCAGTACCAACAGGGGCAATCAGCCCCAGCATTTT.

The chain links TRBV19 to TRBJ1-1; D is ambiguous. Looked up from germline, CDR1 is LNHDA and CDR2 is SQIVND (reference sequence). V lost 1 base, J lost 4 bases, and 13 bases lay in between. This CDR3 region has 15 residues. CDR3 DNA sequence: TGTGCCAGTAGTATAGGACTACGGGTCGGCACTGAAGCTTTCTTT. Translating gives CASSIGLRVGTEAFF.

This CDR3 reads CASLQSGGTQYF. The CDR3 DNA reads as TGTGCCAGCTTGCAGAGCGGGGGGACCCAGTATTTT. This sequence joins TRBV3-1 (or the pseudogene TRBV3-2) and TRBJ2-3, with 9 bases that match TRBD2. Trimming removed 8 bases from V and 12 bases from J; junction bases left unmatched: 9. The CDR3 is made up of 12 amino acids. Germline V gives CDR1 LGHDT, CDR2 YNNKEL (reference sequence).